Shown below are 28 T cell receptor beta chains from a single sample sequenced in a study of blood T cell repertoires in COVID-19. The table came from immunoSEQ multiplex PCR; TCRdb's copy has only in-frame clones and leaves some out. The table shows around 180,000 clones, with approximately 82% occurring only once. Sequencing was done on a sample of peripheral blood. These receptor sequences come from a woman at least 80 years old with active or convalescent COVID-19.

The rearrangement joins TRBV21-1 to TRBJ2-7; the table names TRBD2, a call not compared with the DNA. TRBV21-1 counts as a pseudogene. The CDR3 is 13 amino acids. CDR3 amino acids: CASRLAGWYEQYF. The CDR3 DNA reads TGTGCCAGCAGACTAGCGGGTTGGTACGAGCAGTACTTC.

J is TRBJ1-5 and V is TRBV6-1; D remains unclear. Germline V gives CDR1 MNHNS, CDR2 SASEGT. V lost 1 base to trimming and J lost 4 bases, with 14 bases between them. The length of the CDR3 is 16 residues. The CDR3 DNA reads TGTGCCAGCAGTGAAGGGGCGTCCAGGAGGAATCAGCCCCAGCATTTT. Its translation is CASSEGASRRNQPQHF.

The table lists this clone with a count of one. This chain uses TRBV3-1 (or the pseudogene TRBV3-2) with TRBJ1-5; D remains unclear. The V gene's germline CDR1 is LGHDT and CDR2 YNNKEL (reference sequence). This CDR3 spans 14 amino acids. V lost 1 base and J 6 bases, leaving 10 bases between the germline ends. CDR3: CASSQGRASQPQHF. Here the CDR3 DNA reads TGTGCCAGCAGCCAAGGAAGAGCTTCTCAGCCCCAGCATTTT.

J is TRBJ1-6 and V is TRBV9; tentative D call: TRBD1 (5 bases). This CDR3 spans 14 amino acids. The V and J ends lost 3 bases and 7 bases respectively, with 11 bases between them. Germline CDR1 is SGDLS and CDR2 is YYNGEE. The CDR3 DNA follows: TGTGCCAGCAGCGAACGGGGGACCAATTCACCCCTCCACTTT. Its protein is CASSERGTNSPLHF.

CDR3 coding DNA: TGTGCCAGCAGCCAAGGCGGTGGAACCGGGGAGCTGTTTTTT. Its protein product is CASSQGGGTGELFF. The rearrangement links TRBV3-1 (or the pseudogene TRBV3-2) to TRBJ2-2; unclear D gene. Germline V gene lookup returns CDR1 LGHDT and CDR2 YNNKEL (reference sequence). Trimming shortened V by 1 base and J by 5 bases, and 8 bases separated the two germline ends. The CDR3 contains 14 residues.

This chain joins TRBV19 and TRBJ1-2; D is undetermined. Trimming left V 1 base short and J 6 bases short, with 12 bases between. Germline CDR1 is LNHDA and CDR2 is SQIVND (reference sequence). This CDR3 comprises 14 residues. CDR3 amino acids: CASSIARVPHGYTF. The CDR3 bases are TGTGCCAGTAGTATAGCTCGGGTCCCCCATGGCTACACCTTC.

The CDR3, as DNA: TGTGCCAGCAGCCCCTTTTTTGGGGGACTAGCAATGGAGACCCAGTACTTC. It is translated as CASSPFFGGLAMETQYF. This sequence joins TRBV5-4 and TRBJ2-5, with 9 nucleotides matching TRBD2. From germline, CDR1 is SGHNT and CDR2 YYREEE (reference sequence). This CDR3 has 17 residues. V lost 4 bases to trimming and J lost 5 bases; unmatched junction nucleotides: 15. Full variable domain (rest looked up from reference TRBV5-4 and TRBJ2-5): ETGVTQSPTHLIKTRGQQVTLRCSSQSGHNTVSWYQQALGQGPQFIFQYYREEENGRGNFPPRFSGLQFPNYSSELNVNALELDDSALYLCASSPFFGGLAMETQYFGPGTRLLVL.

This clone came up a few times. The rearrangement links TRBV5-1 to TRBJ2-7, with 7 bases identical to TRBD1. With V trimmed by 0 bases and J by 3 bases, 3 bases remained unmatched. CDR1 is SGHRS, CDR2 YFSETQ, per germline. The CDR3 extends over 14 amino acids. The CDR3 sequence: CASSLGQGLYEQYF. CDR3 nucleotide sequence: TGCGCCAGCAGCTTGGGACAGGGTCTCTACGAGCAGTACTTC. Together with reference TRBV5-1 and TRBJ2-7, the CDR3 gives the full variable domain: KAGVTQTPRYLIKTRGQQVTLSCSPISGHRSVSWYQQTPGQGLQFLFEYFSETQRNKGNFPGRFSGRQFSNSRSEMNVSTLELGDSALYLCASSLGQGLYEQYFGPGTRLTVT.

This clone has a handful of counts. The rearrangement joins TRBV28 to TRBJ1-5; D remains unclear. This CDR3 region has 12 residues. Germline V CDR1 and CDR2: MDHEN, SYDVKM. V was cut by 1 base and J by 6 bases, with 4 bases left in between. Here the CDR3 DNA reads TGTGCCAGCAGTTTATTCATTCAGCCCCAGCATTTT. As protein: CASSLFIQPQHF.

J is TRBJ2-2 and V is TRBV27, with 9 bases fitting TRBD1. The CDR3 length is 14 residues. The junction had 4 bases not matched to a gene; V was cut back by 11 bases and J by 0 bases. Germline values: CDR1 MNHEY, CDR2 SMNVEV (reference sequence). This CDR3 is CASRDRANTGELFF. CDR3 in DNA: TGTGCCTCCCGGGACAGGGCGAACACCGGGGAGCTGTTTTTT.

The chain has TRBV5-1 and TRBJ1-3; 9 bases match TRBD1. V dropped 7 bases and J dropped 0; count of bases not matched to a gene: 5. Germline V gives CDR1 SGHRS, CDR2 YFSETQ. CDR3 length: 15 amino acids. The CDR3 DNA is TGCGCCAGCCGGGACAGGGTCGGCTCTGGAAACACCATATATTTT. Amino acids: CASRDRVGSGNTIYF.

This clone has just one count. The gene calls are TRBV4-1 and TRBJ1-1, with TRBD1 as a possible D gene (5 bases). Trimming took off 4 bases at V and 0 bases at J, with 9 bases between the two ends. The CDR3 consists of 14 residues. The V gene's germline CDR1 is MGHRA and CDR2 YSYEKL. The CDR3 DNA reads TGCGCCAGCAGCCCCCGACAGATGAACACTGAAGCTTTCTTT. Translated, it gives CASSPRQMNTEAFF.

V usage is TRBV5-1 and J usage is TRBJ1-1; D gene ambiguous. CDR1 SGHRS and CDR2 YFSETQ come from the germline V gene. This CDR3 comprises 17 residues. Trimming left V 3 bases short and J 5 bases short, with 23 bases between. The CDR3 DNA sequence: TGCGCCAGCAGCTCACAACCCCTGGGAGTAGGAACAACTGAAGCTTTCTTT. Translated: CASSSQPLGVGTTEAFF. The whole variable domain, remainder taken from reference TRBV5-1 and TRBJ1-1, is KAGVTQTPRYLIKTRGQQVTLSCSPISGHRSVSWYQQTPGQGLQFLFEYFSETQRNKGNFPGRFSGRQFSNSRSEMNVSTLELGDSALYLCASSSQPLGVGTTEAFFGQGTRLTVV.

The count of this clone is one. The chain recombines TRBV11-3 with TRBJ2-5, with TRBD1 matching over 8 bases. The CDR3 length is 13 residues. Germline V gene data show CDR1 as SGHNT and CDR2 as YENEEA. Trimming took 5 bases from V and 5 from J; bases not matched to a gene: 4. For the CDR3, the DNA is TGTGCCAGCAGCCTGACAGGGGTCGAGACCCAGTACTTC. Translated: CASSLTGVETQYF.

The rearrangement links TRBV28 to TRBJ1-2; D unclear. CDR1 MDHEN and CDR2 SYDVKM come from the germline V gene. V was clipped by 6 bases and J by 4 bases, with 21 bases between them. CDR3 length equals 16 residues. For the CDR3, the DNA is TGTGCCAGCAGCTCAGATTGGACTAATCAACTCTATGGCTACACCTTC. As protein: CASSSDWTNQLYGYTF.

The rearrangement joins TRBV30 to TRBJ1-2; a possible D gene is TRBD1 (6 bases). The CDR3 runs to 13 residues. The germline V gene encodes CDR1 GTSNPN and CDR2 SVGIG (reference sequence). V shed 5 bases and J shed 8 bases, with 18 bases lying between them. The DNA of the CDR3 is TGTGCCTGGGGGTTCGCCAGGGGATACGGCTACACCTTC. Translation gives CAWGFARGYGYTF.

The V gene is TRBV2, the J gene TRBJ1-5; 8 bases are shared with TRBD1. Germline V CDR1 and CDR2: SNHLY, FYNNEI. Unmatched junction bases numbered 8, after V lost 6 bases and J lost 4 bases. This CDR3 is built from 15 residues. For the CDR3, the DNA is TGTGCCAGCAGCGTGGTGACAGGGGAGAATCAGCCCCAGCATTTT. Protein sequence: CASSVVTGENQPQHF.

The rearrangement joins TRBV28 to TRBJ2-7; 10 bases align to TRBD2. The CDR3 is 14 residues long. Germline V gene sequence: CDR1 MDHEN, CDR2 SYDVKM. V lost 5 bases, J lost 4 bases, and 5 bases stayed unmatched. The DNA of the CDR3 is TGTGCCAGCAGTCCTAGCGGGAGTTTATACGAGCAGTACTTC. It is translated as CASSPSGSLYEQYF.

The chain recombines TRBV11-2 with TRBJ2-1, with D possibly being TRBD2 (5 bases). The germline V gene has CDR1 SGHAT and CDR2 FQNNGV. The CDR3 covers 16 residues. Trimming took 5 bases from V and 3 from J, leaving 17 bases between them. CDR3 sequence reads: CASSHTKADRYNEQFF. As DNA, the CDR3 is TGTGCCAGCAGCCACACCAAAGCGGACCGCTACAATGAGCAGTTCTTC.

The CDR3, as DNA: TGCGCCAGCAGCTTGGGGGACAGAAACTATGGCTACACCTTC. This gives the protein CASSLGDRNYGYTF. This chain joins TRBV5-1 and TRBJ1-2; 7 nucleotides agree with TRBD1. V gave up 0 bases and J gave up 2 bases; unmatched junction bases: 1. The CDR3 runs 14 residues. Looked up from germline, CDR1 is SGHRS and CDR2 is YFSETQ. The whole variable domain, filled in from reference TRBV5-1 and TRBJ1-2, reads KAGVTQTPRYLIKTRGQQVTLSCSPISGHRSVSWYQQTPGQGLQFLFEYFSETQRNKGNFPGRFSGRQFSNSRSEMNVSTLELGDSALYLCASSLGDRNYGYTFGSGTRLTVV.

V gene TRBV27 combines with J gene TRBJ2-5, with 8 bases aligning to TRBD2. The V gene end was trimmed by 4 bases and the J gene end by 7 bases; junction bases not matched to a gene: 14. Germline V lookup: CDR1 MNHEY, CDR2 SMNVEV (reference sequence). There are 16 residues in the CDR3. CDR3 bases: TGTGCCAGCAGTTCCATTCATAGCGGGACTGGGAGGACCCAGTACTTC. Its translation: CASSSIHSGTGRTQYF.

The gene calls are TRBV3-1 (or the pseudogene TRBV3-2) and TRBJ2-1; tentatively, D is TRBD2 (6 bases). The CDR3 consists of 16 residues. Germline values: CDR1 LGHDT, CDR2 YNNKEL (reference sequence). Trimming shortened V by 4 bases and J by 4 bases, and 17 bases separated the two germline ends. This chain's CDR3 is CASSPKTSRMYNEQFF. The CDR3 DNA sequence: TGTGCCAGCAGCCCCAAGACTAGTCGGATGTACAATGAGCAGTTCTTC.

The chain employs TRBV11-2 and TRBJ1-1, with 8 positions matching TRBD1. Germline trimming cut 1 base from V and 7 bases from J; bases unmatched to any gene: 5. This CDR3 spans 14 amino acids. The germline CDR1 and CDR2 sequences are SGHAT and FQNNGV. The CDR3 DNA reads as TGTGCCAGCAGCTTAGGGCAGGGGGCTGGTGAAGCTTTCTTT. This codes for CASSLGQGAGEAFF.

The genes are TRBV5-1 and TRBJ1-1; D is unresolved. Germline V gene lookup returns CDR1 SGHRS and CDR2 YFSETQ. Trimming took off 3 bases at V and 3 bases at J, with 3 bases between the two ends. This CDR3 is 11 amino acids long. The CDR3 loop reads CASSSDTEAFF. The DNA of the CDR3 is TGCGCCAGCAGCTCCGACACTGAAGCTTTCTTT. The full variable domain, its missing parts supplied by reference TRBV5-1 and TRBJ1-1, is KAGVTQTPRYLIKTRGQQVTLSCSPISGHRSVSWYQQTPGQGLQFLFEYFSETQRNKGNFPGRFSGRQFSNSRSEMNVSTLELGDSALYLCASSSDTEAFFGQGTRLTVV.

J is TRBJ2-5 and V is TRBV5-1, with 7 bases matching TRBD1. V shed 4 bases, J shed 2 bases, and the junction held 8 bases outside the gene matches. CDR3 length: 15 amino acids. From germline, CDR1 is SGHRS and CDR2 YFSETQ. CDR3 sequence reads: CASSVTQGRQETQYF. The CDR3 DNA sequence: TGCGCCAGCAGCGTAACACAGGGGAGACAAGAGACCCAGTACTTC.

Here the CDR3 DNA reads TGTGCCAGCAGCCCCACAGGGGGAAGCTCCTACAATGAGCAGTTCTTC. The encoded protein is CASSPTGGSSYNEQFF. The rearrangement links TRBV7-3 to TRBJ2-1; 8 positions agree with TRBD1. With 5 bases clipped from V and 0 bases from J, the junction kept 6 bases outside the gene matches. CDR3 length: 16 residues. Germline CDR1 is SGHTA and CDR2 is FQGTGA.

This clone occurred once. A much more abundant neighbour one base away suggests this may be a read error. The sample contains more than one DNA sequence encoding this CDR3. In DNA form, the CDR3 reads TGTGCCAGCAGCTTGGACAGGGACACTGAAGCTTTCTTT. Its translation: CASSLDRDTEAFF. V is TRBV5-4 and J is TRBJ1-1; tentatively, D is TRBD1 (6 bases). The CDR3 is made up of 13 amino acids. In germline, CDR1 is SGHNT, CDR2 YYREEE (reference sequence). Trimming shortened V by 0 bases and J by 3 bases, and 6 bases separated the two germline ends. Variable domain in full (rest from reference TRBV5-4 and TRBJ1-1): ETGVTQSPTHLIKTRGQQVTLRCSSQSGHNTVSWYQQALGQGPQFIFQYYREEENGRGNFPPRFSGLQFPNYSSELNVNALELDDSALYLCASSLDRDTEAFFGQGTRLTVV.

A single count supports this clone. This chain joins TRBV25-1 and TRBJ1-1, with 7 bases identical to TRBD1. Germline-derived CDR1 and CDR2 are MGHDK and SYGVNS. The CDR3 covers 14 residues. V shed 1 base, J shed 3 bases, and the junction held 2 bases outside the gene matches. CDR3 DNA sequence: TGTGCCAGCAGTGAATCCAGGGGGGACACTGAAGCTTTCTTT. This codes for CASSESRGDTEAFF.